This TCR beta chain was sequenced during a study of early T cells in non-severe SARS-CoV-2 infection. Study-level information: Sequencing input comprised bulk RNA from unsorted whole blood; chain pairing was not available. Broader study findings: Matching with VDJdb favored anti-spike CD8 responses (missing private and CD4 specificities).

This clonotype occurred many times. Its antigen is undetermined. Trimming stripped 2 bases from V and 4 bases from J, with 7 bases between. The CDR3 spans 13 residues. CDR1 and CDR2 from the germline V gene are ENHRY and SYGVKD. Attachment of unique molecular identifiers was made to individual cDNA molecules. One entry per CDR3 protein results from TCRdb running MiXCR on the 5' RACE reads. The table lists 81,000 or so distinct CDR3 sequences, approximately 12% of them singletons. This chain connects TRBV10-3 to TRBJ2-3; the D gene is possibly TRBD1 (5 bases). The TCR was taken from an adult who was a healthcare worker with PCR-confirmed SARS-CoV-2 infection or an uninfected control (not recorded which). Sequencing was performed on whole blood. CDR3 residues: CAISEAGPDTQYF. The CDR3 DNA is TGTGCCATCAGTGAGGCAGGGCCAGATACGCAGTATTTT.